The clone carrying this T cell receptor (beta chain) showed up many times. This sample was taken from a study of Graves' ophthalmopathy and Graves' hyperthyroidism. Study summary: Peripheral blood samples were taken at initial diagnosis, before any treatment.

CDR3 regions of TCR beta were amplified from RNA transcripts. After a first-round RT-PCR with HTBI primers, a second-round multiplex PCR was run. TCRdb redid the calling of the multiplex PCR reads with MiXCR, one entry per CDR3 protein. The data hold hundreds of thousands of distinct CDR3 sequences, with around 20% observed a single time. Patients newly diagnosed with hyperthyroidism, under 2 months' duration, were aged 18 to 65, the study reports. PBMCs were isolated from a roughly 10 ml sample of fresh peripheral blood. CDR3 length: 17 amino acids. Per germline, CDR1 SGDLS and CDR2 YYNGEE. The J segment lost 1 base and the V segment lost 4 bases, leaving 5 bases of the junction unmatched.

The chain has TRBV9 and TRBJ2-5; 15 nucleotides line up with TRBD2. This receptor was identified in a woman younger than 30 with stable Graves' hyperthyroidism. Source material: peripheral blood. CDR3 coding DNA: TGTGCCAGCAGCACCCCGGGACTAGCGGGAGGCCAAGAGACCCAGTACTTC. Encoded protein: CASSTPGLAGGQETQYF.